The T cell receptor (beta chain) described here comes from a study of identical twins. Overall study results and limits: Insertion counts were lower in abundant cord blood beta clonotypes, a trend that memory repertoires did not show.

From the 5' RACE reads, TCRdb called clonotypes with MiXCR, one entry per CDR3 protein. The sample carries under 350,000 distinct CDR3 sequences, 9.5% recorded once. The CDR3 is 13 amino acids. The germline CDR1 and CDR2 sequences are LNHDA and SQIVND (reference sequence). Deletions cut 9 bases from V and 4 bases from J, with 13 bases between. This clonotype was counted many times. Its specificity is unknown. The same sample was also used in a study of yellow fever vaccine responses in identical twins.

The clonotype was recovered from a woman aged 18-30 years in good health. The chain carries TRBV19 and TRBJ1-5; D ambiguous. Sequenced material: CD8+ T cells sorted from blood. CDR3 residues: CASQSGGNQPQHF. The DNA of the CDR3 is TGTGCCAGCCAGTCTGGAGGGAATCAGCCCCAGCATTTT.